The 13 T cell receptor beta chains presented below share a single source sample, sequenced in a study of cytomegalovirus exposure and HLA in healthy donors. The study ran its PCR with 60 Vbeta and 13 Jbeta primers. Data came from immunoSEQ multiplex PCR; TCRdb stores just in-frame clones and leaves some out. This table holds 110,000 to 150,000 clones, around 81% found once. Sample: PBMCs. Receptor source: a middle-aged man in good health and CMV-seropositive.

This chain joins TRBV28 and TRBJ1-1; tentatively, D is TRBD1 (6 bases). The CDR3 contains 14 residues. Germline-derived CDR1 and CDR2 are MDHEN and SYDVKM. Between the trimmed V and J ends, which lost 5 bases and 3 bases, there was a span of 13 bases. The CDR3 bases are TGTGCCAGCAGTCGGGAGGGGGATGACACTGAAGCTTTCTTT. The encoded protein is CASSREGDDTEAFF.

This chain joins TRBV7-9 and TRBJ1-1, with D perhaps TRBD1 (6 bases). This CDR3 comprises 15 residues. V was pared by 4 bases and J by 5 bases, with 17 bases between. Per germline, CDR1 SEHNR and CDR2 FQNEAQ (reference sequence). The CDR3 protein is CASSSGGRAGTEAFF. The CDR3 DNA sequence: TGTGCCAGCAGCTCGGGGGGCAGGGCGGGTACTGAAGCTTTCTTT.

Here the CDR3 reads CASSPTGEYNEQFF. The CDR3 nucleotides read TGTGCCAGCAGCCCGACAGGGGAGTACAATGAGCAGTTCTTC. The rearrangement joins TRBV27 to TRBJ2-1; 8 bases are a match to TRBD1. The CDR3 is 14 amino acids. The junction had 5 bases not matched to a gene; V was cut back by 6 bases and J by 4 bases. CDR1 MNHEY and CDR2 SMNVEV come from the germline V gene (reference sequence).

The chain has TRBV19 and TRBJ2-2; 7 bases map to TRBD2. This CDR3 is built from 17 residues. The germline gives CDR1 LNHDA, CDR2 SQIVND (reference sequence). With 3 bases clipped from V and 2 bases from J, the junction kept 9 bases outside the gene matches. CDR3 sequence (DNA): TGTGCCAGTAGTATGAGGCCCAGCGGGGAAAACACCGGGGAGCTGTTTTTT. As protein: CASSMRPSGENTGELFF.

The J gene is TRBJ1-1, the V gene TRBV7-9; tentative D call: TRBD1 (6 bases). Germline CDR1 and CDR2: SEHNR and FQNEAQ (reference sequence). The CDR3 has 13 residues. Trimming took 4 bases from V and 8 from J, leaving 14 bases between them. The CDR3 DNA reads as TGTGCCAGCAGCTACGGGACACCTTCCGAAGCTTTCTTT. Amino acid sequence: CASSYGTPSEAFF. The complete variable domain, with remaining parts taken from reference TRBV7-9 and TRBJ1-1, reads DTGVSQNPRHKITKRGQNVTFRCDPISEHNRLYWYRQTLGQGPEFLTYFQNEAQLEKSRLLSDRFSAERPKGSFSTLEIQRTEQGDSAMYLCASSYGTPSEAFFGQGTRLTVV.

V and J are TRBV6-6 and TRBJ2-2; D not resolved. Germline CDR1 reads MNHNY; CDR2 reads SVGAGI (reference sequence). There are 15 residues in the CDR3. The V end lost 7 bases, the J end lost 4 bases, and 16 bases lay between the germline ends. The CDR3, as DNA: TGTGCCAGCAACACACCCCCGGCGGTCACCGGGGAGCTGTTTTTT. This encodes CASNTPPAVTGELFF.

This clone was detected only once. V and J are TRBV10-2 and TRBJ2-1, with 8 bases identical to TRBD2. With V trimmed by 4 bases and J by 3 bases, 32 bases remained unmatched. CDR1 and CDR2 from the germline V gene are WSHSY and SAAADI. The CDR3 length is 24 residues. The CDR3 reads CASSVISTFKGRTLPRGVYNEQFF. The CDR3 nucleotides read TGCGCCAGCAGTGTGATCAGCACTTTCAAAGGGCGAACCCTCCCGCGGGGGGTCTACAATGAGCAGTTCTTC.

CDR3: CASSLEPGQSSEQYF. CDR3 nucleotide sequence: TGTGCCAGCAGCTTGGAACCGGGACAGAGTTCCGAGCAGTACTTC. The chain has TRBV11-2 and TRBJ2-7; 7 bases match TRBD1. This CDR3 spans 15 amino acids. CDR1 is SGHAT, CDR2 FQNNGV, per germline. The V and J ends lost 3 bases and 6 bases, in that order; junction bases with no gene match: 11.

The V call is TRBV7-9, the J call TRBJ1-2, with a tentative D call TRBD1 (5 bases). Germline values: CDR1 SEHNR, CDR2 FQNEAQ (reference sequence). There are 13 residues in the CDR3. V shed 4 bases and J shed 1 base, with 7 bases lying between them. Written as DNA, the CDR3 is TGTGCCAGCAGCTCCGGACATAACTATGGCTACACCTTC. Amino acids: CASSSGHNYGYTF.

This chain uses TRBV5-4 with TRBJ1-6, with D perhaps matching TRBD1 (5 bases). CDR3 length equals 15 residues. Germline assignment: CDR1 SGHNT and CDR2 YYREEE (reference sequence). The V end lost 3 bases, the J end lost 5 bases, and 12 bases lay between the germline ends. CDR3 in DNA: TGTGCCAGCAGCTCCCAGGGCATCGATAATTCACCCCTCCACTTT. Its protein is CASSSQGIDNSPLHF.

This rearrangement joins TRBV4-1 to TRBJ1-1; D unresolved. The germline gives CDR1 MGHRA, CDR2 YSYEKL. CDR3 length: 17 amino acids. V shed 1 base and J shed 1 base, with 16 bases lying between them. CDR3 coding DNA: TGCGCCAGCAGCCAAGGCAGGCGGGGAGTGAAGAACACTGAAGCTTTCTTT. It codes for CASSQGRRGVKNTEAFF.

The rearrangement links TRBV2 to TRBJ1-1; no reliable D call. Trimming took 6 bases from V and 1 from J, leaving 12 bases between them. The CDR3 consists of 14 residues. The germline V gene encodes CDR1 SNHLY and CDR2 FYNNEI. DNA for the CDR3: TGTGCCAGCAGAAGGTCCATAGCGAACACTGAAGCTTTCTTT. Protein product: CASRRSIANTEAFF.

This chain joins TRBV5-1 and TRBJ2-3, with 10 bases lining up with TRBD2. After removal of 2 bases from V and 0 bases from J, the junction contained 9 bases not matched to a gene. This CDR3 is 18 amino acids long. Germline lookup yields CDR1 SGHRS and CDR2 YFSETQ. The CDR3 region is CASSFLATSGSSTDTQYF. CDR3 DNA: TGCGCCAGCAGCTTCCTTGCGACTAGCGGGTCTAGCACAGATACGCAGTATTTT.